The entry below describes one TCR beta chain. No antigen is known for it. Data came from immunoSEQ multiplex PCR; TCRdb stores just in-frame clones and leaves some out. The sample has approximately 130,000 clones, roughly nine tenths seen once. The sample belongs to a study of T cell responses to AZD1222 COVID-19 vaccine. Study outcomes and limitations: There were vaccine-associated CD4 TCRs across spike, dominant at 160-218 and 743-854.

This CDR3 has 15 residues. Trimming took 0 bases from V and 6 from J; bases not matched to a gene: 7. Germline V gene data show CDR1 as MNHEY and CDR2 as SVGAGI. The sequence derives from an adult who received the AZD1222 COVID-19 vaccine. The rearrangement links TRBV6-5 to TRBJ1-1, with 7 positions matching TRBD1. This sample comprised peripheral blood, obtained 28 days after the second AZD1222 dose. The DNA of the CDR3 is TGTGCCAGCAGTTACTCCCCTAGACAGGGTTCTGAAGCTTTCTTT. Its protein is CASSYSPRQGSEAFF.